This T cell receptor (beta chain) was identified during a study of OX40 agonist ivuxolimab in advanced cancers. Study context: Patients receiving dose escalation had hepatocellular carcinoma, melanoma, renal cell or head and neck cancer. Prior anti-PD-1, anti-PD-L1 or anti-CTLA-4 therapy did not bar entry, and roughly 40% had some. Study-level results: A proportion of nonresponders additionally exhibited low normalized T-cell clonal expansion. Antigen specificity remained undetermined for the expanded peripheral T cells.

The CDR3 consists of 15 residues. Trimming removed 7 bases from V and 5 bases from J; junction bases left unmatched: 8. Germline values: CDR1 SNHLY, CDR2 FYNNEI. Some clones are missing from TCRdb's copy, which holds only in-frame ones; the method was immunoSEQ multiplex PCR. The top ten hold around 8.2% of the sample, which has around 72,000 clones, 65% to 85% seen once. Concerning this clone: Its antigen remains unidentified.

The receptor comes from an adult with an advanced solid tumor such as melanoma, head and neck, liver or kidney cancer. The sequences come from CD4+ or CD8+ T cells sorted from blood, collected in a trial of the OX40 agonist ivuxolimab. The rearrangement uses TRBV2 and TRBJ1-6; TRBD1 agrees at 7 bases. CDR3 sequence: CASKTGWGDNSPLHF. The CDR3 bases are TGTGCCAGCAAGACAGGGTGGGGAGATAATTCACCCCTCCACTTT.